This T cell receptor beta chain appears in the sequencing data of a study of control samples from healthy donors and cancer patients. Sequencing was performed with immunoSEQ multiplex PCR; in TCRdb, only in-frame clones are kept and a portion is missing. This sample has more than 100,000 clones, with 91% found just once. The CDR3 has 16 amino acids. CDR1 is SGHRS, CDR2 YFSETQ, per germline. Trimming left V 0 bases short and J 7 bases short, with 16 bases between. This rearrangement joins TRBV5-1 to TRBJ1-4; no clear D gene. This clonotype originated in a man aged 18 to 30 in good health. The specimen sequenced was blood. Here the CDR3 DNA reads TGCGCCAGCAGCTTGGCCGACCGACCATTAGGTGAAAAACTGTTTTTT. This codes for CASSLADRPLGEKLFF.